This T cell receptor (beta chain) was sequenced for a study of cytomegalovirus exposure and HLA in healthy donors. Germline CDR1 reads SGHKS; CDR2 reads YYEKEE (reference sequence). The CDR3 is 13 residues long. The V end lost 0 bases, the J end lost 5 bases, and 5 bases lay between the germline ends. PCR used 60 Vbeta primers and 13 Jbeta primers. The method was immunoSEQ multiplex PCR; TCRdb's version includes in-frame clones alone and lacks a portion of them. The sample contains around 170,000 clones, approximately 84% of which appear only once. Likely unrecorded immune exposures existed in these nominally healthy donors.

V usage is TRBV5-5 and J usage is TRBJ1-4; D not resolved. The sequencing input was PBMCs. This sequence was found in a man aged 50-60 years in good health and CMV-seronegative. The CDR3 region is CASSLAPNEKLFF. CDR3 DNA sequence: TGTGCCAGCAGCTTGGCCCCGAATGAAAAACTGTTTTTT. Full variable domain (outside the CDR3, taken from reference TRBV5-5 and TRBJ1-4): DAGVTQSPTHLIKTRGQQVTLRCSPISGHKSVSWYQQVLGQGPQFIFQYYEKEERGRGNFPDRFSARQFPNYSSELNVNALLLGDSALYLCASSLAPNEKLFFGSGTQLSVL.